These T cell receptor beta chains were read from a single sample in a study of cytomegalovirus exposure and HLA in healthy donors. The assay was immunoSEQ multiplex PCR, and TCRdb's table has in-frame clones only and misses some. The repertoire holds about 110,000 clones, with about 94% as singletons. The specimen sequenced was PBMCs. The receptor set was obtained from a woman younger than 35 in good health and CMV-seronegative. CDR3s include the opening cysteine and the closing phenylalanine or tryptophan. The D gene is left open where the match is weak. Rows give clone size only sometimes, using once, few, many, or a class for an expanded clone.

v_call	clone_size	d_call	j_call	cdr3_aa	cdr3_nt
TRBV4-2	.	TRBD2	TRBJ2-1	CASSQTLSGGGHNEQFF	TGTGCCAGCAGCCAAACACTAAGCGGGGGGGGCCACAATGAGCAGTTCTTC
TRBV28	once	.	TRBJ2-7	CASSFGVYEQYF	TGTGCCAGCAGTTTCGGAGTATACGAGCAGTACTTC
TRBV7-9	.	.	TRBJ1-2	CASRPDRDYGYTF	TGTGCCAGCAGACCAGACAGAGATTATGGCTACACCTTC
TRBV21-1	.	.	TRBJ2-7	CASSKPGLAGANSYEQYF	TGTGCCAGCAGCAAACCGGGCCTAGCGGGGGCTAACTCCTACGAGCAGTACTTC
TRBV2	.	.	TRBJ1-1	CASREGLLNTEAFF	TGTGCCAGCAGGGAAGGACTGCTGAACACTGAAGCTTTCTTT
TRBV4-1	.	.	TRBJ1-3	CASSQGADPGNTIYF	TGCGCCAGCAGCCAAGGGGCAGACCCTGGAAACACCATATATTTT
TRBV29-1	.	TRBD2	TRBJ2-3	CSVELLAGGISTDTQYF	TGCAGCGTTGAACTACTAGCGGGGGGGATAAGCACAGATACGCAGTATTTT
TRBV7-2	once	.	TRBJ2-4	CASSLMSIAKNIQYF	TGTGCCAGCAGCTTAATGAGCATAGCCAAAAACATTCAGTACTTC
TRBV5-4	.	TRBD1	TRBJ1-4	CASSFRDRTNEKLFF	TGTGCCAGCAGCTTTCGGGACAGAACTAATGAAAAACTGTTTTTT
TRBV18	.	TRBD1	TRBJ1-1	CASSLGTGGNTEAFF	TGTGCCAGCTCACTCGGGACAGGGGGGAACACTGAAGCTTTCTTT
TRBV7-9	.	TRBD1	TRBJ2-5	CASSHHNRGQETQYF	TGTGCCAGCAGCCATCACAACAGGGGGCAGGAGACCCAGTACTTC
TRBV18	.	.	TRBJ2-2	CASSRDTNTGELFF	TGTGCCAGCTCACGAGACACAAACACCGGGGAGCTGTTTTTT
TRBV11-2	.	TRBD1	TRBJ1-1	CASSPRRQGTAFF	TGTGCCAGCAGCCCCAGAAGACAGGGAACAGCTTTCTTT
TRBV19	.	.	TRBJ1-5	CASSHLGGNQPQHF	TGTGCCAGTAGCCATCTGGGGGGAAATCAGCCCCAGCATTTT
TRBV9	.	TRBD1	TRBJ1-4	CASSVGSGTGGTNEKLFF	TGTGCCAGCAGCGTAGGGTCCGGGACAGGGGGGACTAATGAAAAACTGTTTTTT
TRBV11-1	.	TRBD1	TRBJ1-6	CASSASGTGGNSPLHF	TGTGCCAGCAGCGCCTCCGGGACAGGGGGTAATTCACCCCTCCACTTT
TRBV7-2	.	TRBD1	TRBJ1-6	CASSLGDRVNSPLHF	TGTGCCAGCAGCTTAGGGGACAGGGTTAATTCACCCCTCCACTTT
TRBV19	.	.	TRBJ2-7	CASRQGYEQYF	TGTGCCAGTAGACAGGGCTACGAGCAGTACTTC
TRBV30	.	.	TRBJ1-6	CAWSVRGTFVSPLHF	TGTGCCTGGAGTGTACGTGGGACATTCGTCTCACCCCTCCACTTT
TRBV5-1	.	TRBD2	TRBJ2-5	CASSWTSGGAETQYF	TGCGCCAGCAGCTGGACTAGCGGGGGGGCCGAGACCCAGTACTTC
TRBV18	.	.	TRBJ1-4	CASSPLAARVNEKLFF	TGTGCCAGCTCACCATTGGCAGCCCGGGTTAATGAAAAACTGTTTTTT
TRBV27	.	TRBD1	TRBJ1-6	CASSFGTGRNNSPLHF	TGTGCCAGCAGTTTCGGGACAGGTAGAAATAATTCACCCCTCCACTTT
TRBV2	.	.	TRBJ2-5	CASSGQSLGRETQYF	TGTGCCAGCAGTGGACAGTCCTTGGGGCGAGAGACCCAGTACTTC
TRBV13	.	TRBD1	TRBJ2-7	CASSLVVGDSSYEQYF	TGTGCCAGCAGCTTAGTGGTGGGGGACAGCTCCTACGAGCAGTACTTC
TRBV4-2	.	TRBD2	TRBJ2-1	CASSQPIGGLDSPIYNEQFF	TGTGCCAGCAGCCAACCTATCGGGGGACTAGACTCTCCGATATACAATGAGCAGTTCTTC
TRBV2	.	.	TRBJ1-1	CASSELMGGNTEAFF	TGTGCCAGCAGTGAATTGATGGGGGGGAACACTGAAGCTTTCTTT
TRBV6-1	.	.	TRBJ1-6	CASSAQDQGQVLHF	TGTGCCAGCAGTGCGCAGGATCAGGGTCAAGTTCTCCACTTT
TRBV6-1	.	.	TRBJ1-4	CASREGGSLGSQF	TGTGCCAGCAGGGAAGGAGGGTCCCTAGGGTCCCAATTT
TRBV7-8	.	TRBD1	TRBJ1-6	CASSTGGPKNSPLHF	TGTGCCAGCAGCACAGGGGGCCCCAAAAATTCACCCCTCCACTTT
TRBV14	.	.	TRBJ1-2	CASSQGDTRYGYTF	TGTGCCAGCAGCCAAGGGGACACCCGCTATGGCTACACCTTC
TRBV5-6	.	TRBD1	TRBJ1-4	CASSQGQGVLSEKLFF	TGTGCCAGCAGCCAGGGACAGGGGGTTCTAAGTGAAAAACTGTTTTTT
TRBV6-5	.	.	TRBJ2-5	CASSPGGGRETQYF	TGTGCCAGCAGCCCCGGTGGAGGGCGCGAGACCCAGTACTTC
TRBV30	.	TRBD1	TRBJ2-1	CAWVGQGTYNEQFF	TGTGCCTGGGTCGGACAGGGCACCTACAATGAGCAGTTCTTC
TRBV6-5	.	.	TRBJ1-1	CASSSQTVNTEAFF	TGTGCCAGCAGTTCTCAGACTGTGAACACTGAAGCTTTCTTT
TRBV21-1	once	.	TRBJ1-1	CASSKVDRDLGNTEAFF	TGTGCCAGCAGCAAAGTAGACAGGGACCTCGGGAACACTGAAGCTTTCTTT
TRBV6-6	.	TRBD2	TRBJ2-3	CASTRAGGITDTQYF	TGTGCCAGCACCCGCGCGGGGGGGATCACAGATACGCAGTATTTT
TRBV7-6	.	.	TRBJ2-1	CASSKSSYNEQFF	TGTGCCAGCAGCAAGAGCTCCTACAATGAGCAGTTCTTC
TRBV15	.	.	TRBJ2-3	CATSRDATRGGTQYF	TGTGCCACCAGCAGAGATGCGACCAGGGGCGGTACGCAGTATTTT
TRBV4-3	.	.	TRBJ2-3	CASSQGSGSPDTQYF	TGCGCCAGCAGCCAAGGATCCGGTTCCCCAGATACGCAGTATTTT
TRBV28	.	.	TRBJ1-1	CASSFGRATEAFF	TGTGCCAGCAGTTTTGGCAGGGCCACTGAAGCTTTCTTT
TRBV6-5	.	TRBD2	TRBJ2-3	CASSYVSGGAGGTQYF	TGTGCCAGCAGTTATGTTAGCGGGGGGGCCGGAGGAACGCAGTATTTT
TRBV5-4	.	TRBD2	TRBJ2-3	CASREGLSKTDTQYF	TGTGCCAGCCGGGAGGGCTTGTCTAAAACAGATACGCAGTATTTT
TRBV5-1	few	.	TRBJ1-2	CASSPAQANYGYTF	TGCGCCAGCAGCCCGGCCCAGGCTAACTATGGCTACACCTTC
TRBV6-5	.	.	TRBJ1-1	CASSQGEGFTEAFF	TGTGCCAGCAGTCAAGGGGAAGGCTTCACTGAAGCTTTCTTT
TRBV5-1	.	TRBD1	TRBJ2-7	CASSSGTGLVEQYF	TGCGCCAGCAGTTCCGGGACAGGGTTAGTCGAGCAGTACTTC
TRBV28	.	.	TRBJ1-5	CASSLSVDQPQHF	TGTGCCAGCAGTTTATCGGTGGATCAGCCCCAGCATTTT
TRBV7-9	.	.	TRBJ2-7	CASSPPIGAASYEQYF	TGTGCCAGCAGCCCCCCCATAGGGGCGGCCTCCTACGAGCAGTACTTC
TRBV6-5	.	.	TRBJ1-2	CASSYSRFLEHGYTF	TGTGCCAGCAGTTACTCGAGGTTTCTTGAGCATGGCTACACCTTC
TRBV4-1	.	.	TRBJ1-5	CASSQDQTVVRPQHF	TGCGCCAGCAGCCAAGACCAGACAGTGGTGCGGCCCCAGCATTTT
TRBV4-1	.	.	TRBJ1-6	CASSQDPGVAPLHF	TGCGCCAGCAGCCAAGATCCAGGCGTGGCACCCCTCCACTTT